This T cell receptor beta chain was identified during a study of regulatory T cells in long-lasting Graves disease. The germline V gene has CDR1 GTSNPN and CDR2 SVGIG (reference sequence). The CDR3 has 13 amino acids. Trimming took off 0 bases at V and 7 bases at J, with 9 bases between the two ends. iRepertoire HTBI primers and Arm-PCR of CDR3 regions built TCR beta libraries. MiXCR, applied by TCRdb to the multiplex PCR reads, yields one record per CDR3 protein. Of under 500,000 distinct CDR3 sequences in the sample, about 16% were seen once. Time point indicated: newly diagnosed GD, antithyroid drugs for less than 3 months. Scientists built the TCR library using RNA that was extracted from PBMCs. The same sample was also studied in work on T cells in Graves' hyperthyroidism and ophthalmopathy.

This chain joins TRBV30 and TRBJ2-2, with D unresolved. This clonotype was sampled from a woman aged 25 to 45 with Graves disease. Sequencing was performed on peripheral blood mononuclear cells (PBMCs), taken at new diagnosis, from a patient treated with antithyroid drugs. The CDR3 sequence: CAWSVRPDGELFF. The CDR3 nucleotides read TGTGCCTGGAGTGTAAGGCCAGACGGGGAGCTGTTTTTT.